This entry lists 22 T cell receptor beta chains sequenced from one sample in a study of HIV-infected patients and healthy controls. All unsorted peripheral T cells were captured because whole blood was used without fractionation. Alpha and beta constant-region primers primed reverse transcription of around 540 ng RNA. Using multiplexing indices, alpha and beta chain libraries were generated apart by chain-specific third strand synthesis. TCRdb ran MiXCR on the 5' RACE reads and lists one entry per CDR3 protein. The sample holds some 20,000 distinct CDR3 sequences, roughly 9% seen once. Sequenced material: blood. The receptors here all came from an adult in good health.

At least ten counts were recorded for this clonotype. The chain carries TRBV28 and TRBJ2-7; maybe TRBD1 (5 bases). Deletions cut 7 bases from V and 5 bases from J, with 18 bases between. The CDR3 is 14 residues long. CDR1 MDHEN and CDR2 SYDVKM come from the germline V gene. The chain's CDR3 is CASTTLSRVHEQYF. DNA for the CDR3: TGTGCCAGCACCACATTATCCAGGGTCCACGAGCAGTACTTC. Complete variable domain (other parts from reference TRBV28 and TRBJ2-7): DVKVTQSSRYLVKRTGEKVFLECVQDMDHENMFWYRQDPGLGLRLIYFSYDVKMKEKGDIPEGYSVSREKKERFSLILESASTNQTSMYLCASTTLSRVHEQYFGPGTRLTVT.

This clonotype has ten or more counts. The V gene is TRBV20-1, the J gene TRBJ2-3, with 13 bases identical to TRBD2. The length of the CDR3 is 14 residues. V lost 5 bases and J lost 5; bases outside the gene matches: 4. Germline V lookup: CDR1 DFQATT, CDR2 SNEGSKA (reference sequence). The CDR3 DNA is TGCAGTGCTTCACTAGCGGGAGGGATAGATACGCAGTATTTT. Translated: CSASLAGGIDTQYF.

A few counts support this clonotype. The V and J genes are TRBV5-4 and TRBJ2-2, with D perhaps TRBD1 (6 bases). V dropped 1 base and J dropped 3 bases, with 10 bases sitting between them. CDR1 is SGHNT and CDR2 is YYREEE in the germline V gene (reference sequence). The CDR3 sequence is 15 residues long. CDR3 in DNA: TGTGCCAGCAGCTTGTCACAGGGCCACACCGGGGAGCTGTTTTTT. Translated: CASSLSQGHTGELFF. The variable domain in full, with the rest retrieved from reference TRBV5-4 and TRBJ2-2, is ETGVTQSPTHLIKTRGQQVTLRCSSQSGHNTVSWYQQALGQGPQFIFQYYREEENGRGNFPPRFSGLQFPNYSSELNVNALELDDSALYLCASSLSQGHTGELFFGEGSRLTVL.

This clonotype was recorded at least ten times. The chain joins TRBV5-1 to TRBJ2-7, with TRBD1 matching over 8 bases. Germline CDR1 reads SGHRS; CDR2 reads YFSETQ. The V segment lost 3 bases and the J segment 0 bases; nucleotides outside the gene matches: 5. CDR3 length: 15 amino acids. CDR3 DNA sequence: TGCGCCAGCAGCTACAAGACAGGGGCCTCCTACGAGCAGTACTTC. This sequence encodes CASSYKTGASYEQYF.

Ten or more counts support this clonotype. The gene calls are TRBV29-1 and TRBJ2-1; D gene uncertain. The CDR3 extends over 10 amino acids. Between the trimmed V and J ends, which lost 4 bases and 8 bases, there was a span of 6 bases. Germline lookup yields CDR1 SQVTM and CDR2 ANQGSEA. The CDR3 sequence is CSVVRYEQFF. The CDR3 DNA sequence: TGCAGCGTTGTTAGATATGAGCAGTTCTTC.

This clonotype has just a few counts. The chain links TRBV10-3 to TRBJ2-1, with a weak D call TRBD2 (5 bases). Trimming removed 2 bases at V and 7 bases at J, with 12 bases between. Germline V gene data show CDR1 as ENHRY and CDR2 as SYGVKD. The CDR3 totals 14 residues. The CDR3 bases are TGTGCCATCAGTGAGACGGAAGCGGCTAATGAGCAGTTCTTC. It specifies CAISETEAANEQFF.

This clonotype has a count of ten or more. V gene TRBV20-1 combines with J gene TRBJ1-5; D perhaps matches TRBD1 (5 bases). V shed 3 bases and J shed 5 bases, with 17 bases lying between them. The CDR3 has 15 amino acids. Germline CDR1 reads DFQATT; CDR2 reads SNEGSKA (reference sequence). The DNA for the CDR3 is TGCAGTGCTAGGATCCGGGGCCGGGTTCATCAGCCCCAGCATTTT. It is translated as CSARIRGRVHQPQHF.

This clonotype is medium-sized. This chain links TRBV10-3 with TRBJ2-3, with 8 positions matching TRBD1. Looked up from germline, CDR1 is ENHRY and CDR2 is SYGVKD. The ends lost 5 bases at V and 1 base at J; junction bases unmatched: 2. The CDR3 covers 14 residues. The CDR3 here is CAISSTGGTDTQYF. Written as DNA, the CDR3 is TGTGCCATCAGTTCGACAGGGGGCACAGATACGCAGTATTTT.

V and J are TRBV12-3 or TRBV12-4 and TRBJ1-3, with a weak D call TRBD1 (5 bases). The CDR3 spans 17 residues. V gave up 4 bases and J gave up 4 bases, with 20 bases separating them. CDR3 sequence: CASSSFGGAGSGNTIYF. The CDR3 DNA reads as TGTGCCAGCAGTTCCTTTGGTGGGGCAGGATCCGGAAACACCATATATTTT.

This clonotype occurred many times. This sequence joins TRBV20-1 and TRBJ2-2, with D perhaps matching TRBD2 (5 bases). V was cut by 5 bases and J by 3 bases, with 10 bases left in between. There are 13 residues in the CDR3. CDR1 and CDR2 from the germline V gene are DFQATT and SNEGSKA (reference sequence). The CDR3: CSAVDGDTGELFF. DNA of the CDR3: TGCAGTGCTGTCGACGGGGACACCGGGGAGCTGTTTTTT.

As regards this clonotype: The junction does not match germline at one end; this may be a read error. V is TRBV5-1 and J is TRBJ2-7; D is undetermined. Looked up from germline, CDR1 is SGHRS and CDR2 is YFSETQ. The CDR3 has 10 amino acids. DNA of the CDR3: TGCGCCAGCAGCTTGTATTCCCCCTCCTTC. It specifies CASSLYSPSF.

In its sample, this clonotype was seen a few times. This rearrangement joins TRBV2 to TRBJ1-1; D not certain. In germline, CDR1 is SNHLY, CDR2 FYNNEI. V lost 6 bases, J lost 1 base, and 15 bases lay in between. There are 15 residues in the CDR3. The CDR3 sequence is CASSFGLGGNTEAFF. The CDR3 DNA sequence: TGTGCCAGCAGCTTTGGGCTTGGAGGGAACACTGAAGCTTTCTTT.

This clonotype was counted between two and nine times. The chain employs TRBV5-1 and TRBJ2-5; a possible D gene is TRBD2 (6 bases). CDR1 is SGHRS and CDR2 is YFSETQ in the germline V gene. The V end lost 0 bases, the J end lost 5 bases, and 11 bases lay between the germline ends. The CDR3 totals 14 residues. The CDR3 DNA reads as TGCGCCAGCAGCTTGGATGTGGGAGGTGAGACCCAGTACTTC. Amino acid sequence: CASSLDVGGETQYF.

This clonotype was seen many times. J is TRBJ2-3 and V is TRBV28, with D unresolved. The ends were cut back, 3 bases at V and 3 bases at J, with 1 base in the middle. CDR1 and CDR2 from the germline V gene are MDHEN and SYDVKM. The CDR3 contains 11 residues. DNA for the CDR3: TGTGCCAGCAGTTTTACAGATACGCAGTATTTT. This translates into CASSFTDTQYF.

V gene TRBV5-1 combines with J gene TRBJ2-3, with D perhaps TRBD2 (6 bases). Trimming shortened V by 3 bases and J by 15 bases, and 14 bases separated the two germline ends. This CDR3 comprises 11 residues. The V gene's germline CDR1 is SGHRS and CDR2 YFSETQ. CDR3 DNA: TGCGCCAGCAGCTCGTCTACCGGGAGTTATTTT. Its protein is CASSSSTGSYF.

This clonotype appeared many times. The gene calls are TRBV6-6 and TRBJ1-5; 7 bases line up with TRBD1. Germline CDR1 is MNHNY and CDR2 is SVGAGI (reference sequence). This CDR3 has 13 residues. V lost 10 bases to trimming and J lost 8 bases; unmatched junction nucleotides: 11. CDR3 DNA: TGTGCCACCATGACAGGGATTTTAGAGCCCCAGCATTTT. Residues: CATMTGILEPQHF.

This clonotype is classed as medium-sized. The rearrangement joins TRBV11-2 to TRBJ2-1, with 7 bases identical to TRBD1. The germline gives CDR1 SGHAT, CDR2 FQNNGV. The CDR3 is made up of 16 amino acids. The J segment lost 3 bases and the V segment lost 6 bases, leaving 11 bases of the junction unmatched. This CDR3 is CASREAAGGNYNEQFF. The DNA for the CDR3 is TGTGCCAGCAGGGAAGCGGCAGGGGGTAACTACAATGAGCAGTTCTTC. The whole variable domain, remainder taken from reference TRBV11-2 and TRBJ2-1, is EAGVAQSPRYKIIEKRQSVAFWCNPISGHATLYWYQQILGQGPKLLIQFQNNGVVDDSQLPKDRFSAERLKGVDSTLKIQPAKLEDSAVYLCASREAAGGNYNEQFFGPGTRLTVL.

This clonotype was recorded many times. The chain combines TRBV4-2 with TRBJ2-3; D is uncertain. Trimming removed 2 bases from V and 2 bases from J, with 8 bases in between. Per the germline V gene, CDR1 is LGHNA and CDR2 is YNFKEQ. The CDR3 is made up of 14 amino acids. The CDR3 loop is CASSQSLATDTQYF. DNA of the CDR3: TGTGCCAGCAGCCAAAGCCTGGCCACAGATACGCAGTATTTT.

This clonotype was found many times. The chain combines TRBV2 with TRBJ2-7; 7 nucleotides match TRBD2. The V gene's germline CDR1 is SNHLY and CDR2 FYNNEI. Trimming at V came to 0 bases and at J to 0 bases, leaving 2 bases not matched to a gene. The CDR3 sequence is 15 residues long. The CDR3 DNA sequence: TGTGCCAGCAGTGAAGCTAGCGGGTCCTCCTACGAGCAGTACTTC. It encodes CASSEASGSSYEQYF.

Worth noting for this clonotype: It may be a read error: a sequence one base away is much more abundant. The chain is built from TRBV11-2 and TRBJ2-3; the D gene is possibly TRBD2 (6 bases). The CDR3 has 14 residues. The V gene lost 5 bases and the J gene lost 5 bases, with 14 bases spanning the gap. From germline, CDR1 is SGHAT and CDR2 FQNNGV. Written as DNA, the CDR3 is TGTGCCAGCAGCGAAAGGACTATTAGAGATACGCAGTATTTT. Its protein product is CASSERTIRDTQYF.

This clonotype appeared many times. The genes are TRBV7-2 and TRBJ2-7; D gene ambiguous. Germline CDR1 reads SGHTA; CDR2 reads FQGNSA. With 1 base removed from V and 6 bases from J, the gap between germline ends came to 10 bases. The CDR3 is 13 residues long. The CDR3 nucleotides read TGTGCCAGCAGCTTAGGCCGTACCGGCGAGCAGTACTTC. Translating it yields CASSLGRTGEQYF.

Ten or more counts support this clonotype. This chain uses TRBV2 with TRBJ2-5; D is uncertain. The germline V and J ends were trimmed by 3 bases and 4 bases, with 15 bases remaining between them. This CDR3 contains 15 residues. The germline CDR1 and CDR2 sequences are SNHLY and FYNNEI. In DNA form, the CDR3 reads TGTGCCAGCAGTGACAGCTTGGGTGGGTCAGAGACCCAGTACTTC. This translates into CASSDSLGGSETQYF.